This T cell receptor (beta chain) was retrieved from a study of T-cell reconstitution after alpha-beta-depleted transplantation in children. Using unique molecular identifiers, the investigators prepared the TCRbeta library. TCRdb used MiXCR to reprocess the PCR reads, holding one entry per CDR3 protein. The repertoire holds 250,000 to 350,000 distinct CDR3 sequences, with around 25% as singletons. The sequence came from a male patient aged 10 to 17 who had a stem cell transplant for acute lymphoblastic leukemia, so the T cells may come from the graft donor. Material: PBMCs, mostly from graft donor cells, obtained 180 days after TCRalphabeta/CD19-depleted stem cell transplant.

The CDR3 region has the DNA TGTGCCAGCAGCCAGCAGACAACGAACACTGAAGCTTTCTTT. This codes for CASSQQTTNTEAFF. This sequence joins TRBV9 and TRBJ1-1; D not resolved. Trimming cost V 4 bases and J 1 base, with 11 bases left between them. There are 14 residues in the CDR3. Looked up from germline, CDR1 is SGDLS and CDR2 is YYNGEE.